Reported below is one T cell receptor beta chain. CDR3 size: 14 residues. V was shortened by 5 bases and J by 5 bases, with 16 bases between the two germline ends. Germline values: CDR1 SGHVS, CDR2 FQNEAQ. These data belong to a study of blood T cell repertoires in COVID-19. Original data processing: Amplification from reference gene primers served as the basis for estimated nucleated cell counts. Method: immunoSEQ multiplex PCR; TCRdb's copy keeps in-frame clones and lacks some. That table supplies the V and J calls and clone size; D and trimming were determined from the DNA. This sample yields 80,000 or so clones, of which roughly 82% are seen a single time; about 10% belongs to the top ten.

The sequence came from a man between 60 and 75 years old with acute or convalescent COVID-19. The rearrangement uses TRBV7-8 and TRBJ2-7; maybe TRBD2 (6 bases). Source material: peripheral blood. The CDR3 sequence: CASSQIPEGNEQYF. As DNA, the CDR3 is TGTGCCAGCAGCCAAATACCGGAGGGGAACGAGCAGTACTTC.